These 16 T cell receptor beta chains were all obtained from the same sample, sequenced in a study of blood T cell repertoires in COVID-19 (dated by TCRdb to 2020 to 2021). Library generation was performed with the immunoSEQ multiplex PCR assay. TCRdb's version of the immuneACCESS table is confined to in-frame rearrangements and falls short of the full clone set. An unresolved V gene accounts for under half of the shortfall where checked; the remainder is of unknown origin. This sample is represented by 300,000 to 350,000 clones; 88% of them were singletons. The ten top clones hold 5% to 6% of the sample. Material for sequencing was PBMCs or T cells enriched from blood (not recorded which). The receptor source for this set is a man younger than 45 who had recovered from COVID-19.

V usage is TRBV4-2 and J usage is TRBJ2-3; TRBD1 matches 9 bases. Trimming at V came to 1 base and at J to 1 base, leaving 3 bases not matched to a gene. The CDR3 consists of 16 residues. Germline CDR1 is LGHNA and CDR2 is YNFKEQ. The DNA of the CDR3 is TGTGCCAGCAGCCAAGCTCGGACAGGGGGCACAGATACGCAGTATTTT. Its protein is CASSQARTGGTDTQYF.

The chain couples TRBV3-1 (or the pseudogene TRBV3-2) to TRBJ1-4; the D gene is possibly TRBD1 (6 bases). V was trimmed by 2 bases and J by 8 bases, leaving 18 bases between them. Germline V gene lookup returns CDR1 LGHDT and CDR2 YNNKEL (reference sequence). CDR3 length equals 16 residues. CDR3 in amino acids: CASSQLRTDLREKLFF. The CDR3 DNA sequence: TGTGCCAGCAGCCAACTAAGGACAGATTTACGAGAAAAACTGTTTTTT.

This clone was counted a few times. The sample has other DNA sequences that encode this CDR3 too. The V and J genes are TRBV5-1 and TRBJ2-2, with D hard to call. In germline, CDR1 is SGHRS, CDR2 YFSETQ. The CDR3 is 14 amino acids. V was cut by 4 bases and J by 1 base, with 8 bases left in between. In DNA form, the CDR3 reads TGCGCCAGCAGCCCCCCAGGGAACACCGGGGAGCTGTTTTTT. Its translation: CASSPPGNTGELFF.

The chain links TRBV6-1 to TRBJ1-2, with 10 bases lining up with TRBD1. The CDR3 runs to 18 residues. Germline V gives CDR1 MNHNS, CDR2 SASEGT. V dropped 3 bases and J dropped 4; count of bases not matched to a gene: 14. Written as DNA, the CDR3 is TGTGCCAGCAGTGAGGCCTCCCCGGGACAGGGGACGAGCTATGGCTACACCTTC. Translating it yields CASSEASPGQGTSYGYTF.

The chain uses TRBV5-5 and TRBJ2-5; 7 bases line up with TRBD1. Trimming at V came to 7 bases and at J to 1 base, leaving 4 bases not matched to a gene. The V gene's germline CDR1 is SGHKS and CDR2 YYEKEE (reference sequence). This CDR3 contains 13 residues. CDR3 sequence (DNA): TGTGCCAGCGCAGGGACAGCCCAAGAGACCCAGTACTTC. Amino acids: CASAGTAQETQYF.

The chain carries TRBV11-2 and TRBJ2-1; 15 bases fit TRBD2. The trim removed 5 bases at V and 2 bases at J, leaving 1 base unmatched. Germline CDR1 and CDR2: SGHAT and FQNNGV. CDR3 length: 16 residues. The chain's CDR3 is CASSRTSGGAYNEQFF. The DNA for the CDR3 is TGTGCCAGCAGCCGGACTAGCGGGGGGGCCTACAATGAGCAGTTCTTC.

A remark on this clone: This CDR3 is also generated by other DNA sequences in the sample. CDR3 DNA sequence: TGCAGTGCTAGGAGTGAAAAACTGTTTTTT. Protein product: CSARSEKLFF. The J gene is TRBJ1-4, the V gene TRBV20-1; D not resolved. The germline gives CDR1 DFQATT, CDR2 SNEGSKA (reference sequence). The V gene lost 3 bases and the J gene lost 7 bases, with 3 bases spanning the gap. The CDR3 runs 10 residues.

This clone showed up just a few times. The chain employs TRBV9 and TRBJ2-7; 11 bases map to TRBD2. Germline trimming cut 0 bases from V and 3 bases from J; bases unmatched to any gene: 5. The CDR3 is 16 residues long. Per the germline V gene, CDR1 is SGDLS and CDR2 is YYNGEE. CDR3 in amino acids: CASSVDSGGANYEQYF. For the CDR3, the DNA is TGTGCCAGCAGCGTAGATAGCGGGGGGGCAAACTACGAGCAGTACTTC.

The genes are TRBV6-5 and TRBJ1-2; no reliable D call. CDR1 MNHEY and CDR2 SVGAGI come from the germline V gene. V was shortened by 5 bases and J by 4 bases, with 8 bases between the two germline ends. The CDR3 is 12 residues long. CDR3 sequence (DNA): TGTGCCAGCAGTACCAGATTCTATGGCTACACCTTC. Translation: CASSTRFYGYTF.

This chain uses TRBV28 with TRBJ2-7; 7 bases map to TRBD2. J gave up 4 bases and V 3 bases, and 9 bases lay outside the gene matches. There are 15 residues in the CDR3. Germline V lookup: CDR1 MDHEN, CDR2 SYDVKM. CDR3 sequence: CASSFVPAGEYEQYF. The DNA for the CDR3 is TGTGCCAGCAGTTTTGTTCCGGCGGGAGAGTACGAGCAGTACTTC.

This clone was recorded a few times. The chain is built from TRBV10-3 and TRBJ1-3; D is perhaps TRBD1 (5 bases). Looked up from germline, CDR1 is ENHRY and CDR2 is SYGVKD. V lost 0 bases to trimming and J lost 3 bases, with 15 bases between them. CDR3 length equals 17 residues. CDR3 region: CAISESIQGLRGNTIYF. DNA for the CDR3: TGTGCCATCAGTGAGTCGATCCAGGGCCTACGTGGAAACACCATATATTTT.

V usage is TRBV11-2 and J usage is TRBJ1-2; D is unresolved. Trimming stripped 1 base from V and 0 bases from J, with 9 bases between. Germline V gene sequence: CDR1 SGHAT, CDR2 FQNNGV. This CDR3 is built from 15 residues. The CDR3 coding sequence is TGTGCCAGCAGCTTAGTTACTTTTTCTAACTATGGCTACACCTTC. Its translation: CASSLVTFSNYGYTF. Variable domain in full (rest from reference TRBV11-2 and TRBJ1-2): EAGVAQSPRYKIIEKRQSVAFWCNPISGHATLYWYQQILGQGPKLLIQFQNNGVVDDSQLPKDRFSAERLKGVDSTLKIQPAKLEDSAVYLCASSLVTFSNYGYTFGSGTRLTVV.

The chain combines TRBV3-1 (or the pseudogene TRBV3-2) with TRBJ1-3; D call uncertain. This CDR3 spans 17 amino acids. The germline V gene encodes CDR1 LGHDT and CDR2 YNNKEL (reference sequence). V lost 0 bases and J 0 bases, leaving 12 bases between the germline ends. CDR3 sequence: CASSQDRSLHSGNTIYF. The CDR3 region has the DNA TGTGCCAGCAGCCAAGATAGGAGCCTTCACTCTGGAAACACCATATATTTT.

The chain carries TRBV25-1 and TRBJ2-7; D possibly corresponds to TRBD1 (6 bases). CDR3 length: 14 residues. V lost 4 bases and J 3 bases, leaving 13 bases between the germline ends. CDR1 is MGHDK, CDR2 SYGVNS, per germline. CDR3: CASSVEQGVYEQYF. DNA for the CDR3: TGTGCCAGCAGTGTCGAACAGGGAGTCTACGAGCAGTACTTC.

The chain links TRBV7-2 to TRBJ2-7; no clear D. The CDR3 has 12 amino acids. Germline V gene data show CDR1 as SGHTA and CDR2 as FQGNSA. Deletions cut 5 bases from V and 5 bases from J, with 10 bases between. CDR3 nucleotides: TGTGCCAGCAGCCCGACTCGAGACGAGCAGTACTTC. Translating gives CASSPTRDEQYF.

The rearrangement joins TRBV16 to TRBJ2-1; 8 nucleotides agree with TRBD1. CDR3 size: 15 residues. Per germline, CDR1 KGHSY and CDR2 FQNENV. V lost 4 bases to trimming and J lost 8 bases; unmatched junction nucleotides: 10. The CDR3 reads CASSLHTGTGYEQFF. CDR3 bases: TGTGCCAGCAGCCTCCACACCGGGACAGGCTATGAGCAGTTCTTC.